This TCR beta chain was profiled in a study of shared clonotypes between healthy human individuals. In the study overall: Researchers assigned three CD4 naive, three CD4 memory, two CD8 naive and one CD8 memory plate to each donor.

This clone was observed a few times. Per the study methods: ImmunoSEQ yielded junction-only sequences lacking quality scores, so filtering differed. TCRdb's table, derived via immunoSEQ multiplex PCR, lists solely in-frame clones and lacks some. V and J calls and clone size follow that table, whereas D and trimming were derived from the DNA. Altogether 600,000 to 800,000 clones are present, approximately 77% being singletons, with the ten largest covering more than 1.5%. Germline V CDR1 and CDR2: SEHNR, FQNEAQ (reference sequence). The CDR3 loop spans 15 amino acids. Between the trimmed V and J ends, which lost 3 bases and 5 bases, there was a span of 17 bases.

This clonotype originated in a woman aged 25 to 45 in good health. Material: memory CD4+ T cells sorted from blood. The subset was: CD45RA-negative fraction. The chain uses TRBV7-9 and TRBJ2-7, with D perhaps being TRBD1 or TRBD2 (5 bases each). The CDR3 DNA sequence: TGTGCCAGCAGCTTCCTTTTTGGGACCAGAGACGAGCAGTACTTC. Encoded protein: CASSFLFGTRDEQYF.